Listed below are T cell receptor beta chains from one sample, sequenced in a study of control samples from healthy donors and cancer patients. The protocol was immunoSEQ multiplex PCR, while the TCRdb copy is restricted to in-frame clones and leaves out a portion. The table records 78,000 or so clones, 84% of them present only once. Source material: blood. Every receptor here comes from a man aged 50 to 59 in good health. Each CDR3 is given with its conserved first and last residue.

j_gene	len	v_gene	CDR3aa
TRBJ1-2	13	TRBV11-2	CASSPAGIYGYTF
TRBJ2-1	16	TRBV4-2	CASSPPRTSGYNEQFF
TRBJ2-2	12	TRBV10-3	CAGGGNTGELFF
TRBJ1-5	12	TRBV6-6	CASSYWNQPQHF
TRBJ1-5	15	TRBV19	CASTLTQVGNQPQHF
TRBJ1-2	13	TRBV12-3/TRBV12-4	CASKSSLSYGYTF
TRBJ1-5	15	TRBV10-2	CASSDSDRGVQPQHF
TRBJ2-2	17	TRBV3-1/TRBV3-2	CASSQGNSGQHTGELFF
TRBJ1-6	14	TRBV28	CATLRGPRDSPLHF
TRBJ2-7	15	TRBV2	CASSDRTGSSYEQYF
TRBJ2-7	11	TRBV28	CASSFRGEQYF
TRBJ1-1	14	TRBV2	CASSAGSLNTEAFF
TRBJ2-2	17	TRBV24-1	CATSDFYQKDGTGELFF
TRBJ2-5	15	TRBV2	CASRAGTSGSGAQYF
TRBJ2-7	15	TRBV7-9	CASSFLNLVADEQYF
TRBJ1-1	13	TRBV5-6	CASSTTGSTEAFF
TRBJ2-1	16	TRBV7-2	CASSPTGAISYNEQFF
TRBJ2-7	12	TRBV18	CASSGITYEQYF
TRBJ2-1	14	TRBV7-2	CASSTSGSGYRQFF
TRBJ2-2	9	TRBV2	CAPPGELFF
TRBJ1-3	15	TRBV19	CASSMDRYSGNTIYF
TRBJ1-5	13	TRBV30	CAWSGGQYQPQHF
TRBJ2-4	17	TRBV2	CASTESRDSVAKNIQYF
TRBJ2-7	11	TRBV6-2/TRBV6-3	CASSPAYEQYF
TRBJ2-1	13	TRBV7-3	CASSFDTNNEQFF
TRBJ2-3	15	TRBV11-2	CASSLDRGRSDTQYF
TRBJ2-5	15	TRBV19	CASSLTRGSSKTQYF
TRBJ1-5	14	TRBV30	CAWSLQGGSQPQHF
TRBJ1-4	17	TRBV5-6	CASSLLGQLTTNEKLFF
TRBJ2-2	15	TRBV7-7	CASSLATAGTGELFF
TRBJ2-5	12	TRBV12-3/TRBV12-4	CASSLSRETQYF
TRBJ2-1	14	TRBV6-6	CASAQGVSYNEQFF
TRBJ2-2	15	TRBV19	CASRGVIANTGELFF
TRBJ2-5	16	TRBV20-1	CSASPTTAPTGETQYF
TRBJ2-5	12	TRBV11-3	CASSLNEETQYF
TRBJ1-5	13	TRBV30	CAWSMTGNQPQHF
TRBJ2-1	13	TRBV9	CASSPGLAGEQFF
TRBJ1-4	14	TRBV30	CAWSVKGSGEKLFF
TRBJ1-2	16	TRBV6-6	CASSYLPEGGYYGYTF
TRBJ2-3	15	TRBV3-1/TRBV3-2	CASSSYQYVGGTQYF
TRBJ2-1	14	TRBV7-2	CASSFADIYNEQFF
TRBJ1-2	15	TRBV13	CASSLGGVPNYGYTF
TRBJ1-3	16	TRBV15	CATSRDRPSSGNTIYF
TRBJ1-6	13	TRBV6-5	CGGPGGLNSPLHF
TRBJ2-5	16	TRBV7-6	CASSPSLVGAQETQYF
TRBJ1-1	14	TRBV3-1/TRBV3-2	CASSRPGLNTEAFF
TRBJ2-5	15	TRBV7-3	CASSKGLAEGETQYF
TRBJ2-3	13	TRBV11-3	CASSPLAGGTQYF